This T cell receptor beta chain was sequenced during a study of blood T cell repertoires in COVID-19. Germline assignment: CDR1 ENHRY and CDR2 SYGVKD. This CDR3 is built from 13 residues. The V end lost 6 bases, the J end lost 6 bases, and 15 bases lay between the germline ends. Here immunoSEQ multiplex PCR was the method, and the copy in TCRdb shows in-frame clones only, minus some. This table holds more than 35,000 clones, roughly 88% found once. The chain uses TRBV10-3 and TRBJ2-7; D is possibly TRBD2 (6 bases). Sequencing input: peripheral blood. This receptor was identified in a man in his 60s with active COVID-19. The CDR3 loop reads CAIRYPGGAEQYF. The DNA of the CDR3 is TGTGCCATCAGGTACCCGGGCGGGGCCGAGCAGTACTTC.